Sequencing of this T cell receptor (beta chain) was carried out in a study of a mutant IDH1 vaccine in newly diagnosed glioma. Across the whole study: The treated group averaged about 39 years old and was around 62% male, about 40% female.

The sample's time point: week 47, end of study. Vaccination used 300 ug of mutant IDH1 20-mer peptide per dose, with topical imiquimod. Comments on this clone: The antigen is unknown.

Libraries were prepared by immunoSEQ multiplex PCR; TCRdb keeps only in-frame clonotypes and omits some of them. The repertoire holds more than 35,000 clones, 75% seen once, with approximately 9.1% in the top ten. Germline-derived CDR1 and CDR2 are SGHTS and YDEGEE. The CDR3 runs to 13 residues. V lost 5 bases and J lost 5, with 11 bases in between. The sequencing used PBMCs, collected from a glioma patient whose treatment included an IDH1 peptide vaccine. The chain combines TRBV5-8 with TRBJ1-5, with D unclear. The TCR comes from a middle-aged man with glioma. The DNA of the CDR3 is TGTGCCAGCAGTTATGGCGTCGATCAGCCCCAGCATTTT. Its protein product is CASSYGVDQPQHF.